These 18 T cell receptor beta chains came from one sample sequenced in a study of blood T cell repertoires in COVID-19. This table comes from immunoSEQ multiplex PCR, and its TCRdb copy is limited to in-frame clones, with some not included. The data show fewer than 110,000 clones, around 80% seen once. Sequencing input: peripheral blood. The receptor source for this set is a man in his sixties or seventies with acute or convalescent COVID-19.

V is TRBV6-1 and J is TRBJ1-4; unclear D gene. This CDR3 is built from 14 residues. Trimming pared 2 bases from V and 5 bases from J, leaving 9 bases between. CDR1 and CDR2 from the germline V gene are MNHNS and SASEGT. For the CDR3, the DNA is TGTGCCAGCAGTGAATGGCAGAAAAATGAAAAACTGTTTTTT. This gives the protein CASSEWQKNEKLFF.

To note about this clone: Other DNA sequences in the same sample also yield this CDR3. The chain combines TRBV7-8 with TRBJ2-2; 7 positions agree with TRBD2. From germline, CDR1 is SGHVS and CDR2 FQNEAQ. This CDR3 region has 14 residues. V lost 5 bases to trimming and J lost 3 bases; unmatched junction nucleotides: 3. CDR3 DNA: TGTGCCAGCAGCAGCGGGACTGACACCGGGGAGCTGTTTTTT. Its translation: CASSSGTDTGELFF.

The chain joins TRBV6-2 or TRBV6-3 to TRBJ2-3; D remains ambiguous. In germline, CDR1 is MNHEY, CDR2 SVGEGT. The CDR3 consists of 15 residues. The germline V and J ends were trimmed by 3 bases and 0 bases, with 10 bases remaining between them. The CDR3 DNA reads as TGTGCCAGCAGTTATGGGCCAGAGAGCACAGATACGCAGTATTTT. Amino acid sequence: CASSYGPESTDTQYF.

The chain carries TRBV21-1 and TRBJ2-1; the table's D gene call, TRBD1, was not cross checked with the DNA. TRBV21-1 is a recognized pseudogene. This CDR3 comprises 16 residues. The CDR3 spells CASSKSSQGIHNEQFF. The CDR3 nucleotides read TGTGCCAGCAGCAAATCGAGTCAGGGGATACACAATGAGCAGTTCTTC.

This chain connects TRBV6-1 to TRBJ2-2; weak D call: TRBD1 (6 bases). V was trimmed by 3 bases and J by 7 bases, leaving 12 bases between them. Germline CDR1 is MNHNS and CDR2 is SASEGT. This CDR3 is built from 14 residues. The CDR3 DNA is TGTGCCAGCAGTGACCCGGACAGATTCGGGGAGCTGTTTTTT. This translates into CASSDPDRFGELFF.

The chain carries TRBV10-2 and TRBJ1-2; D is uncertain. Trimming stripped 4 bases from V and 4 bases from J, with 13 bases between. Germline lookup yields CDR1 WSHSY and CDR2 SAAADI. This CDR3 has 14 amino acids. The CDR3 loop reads CASSGSASGYGYTF. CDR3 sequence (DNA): TGCGCCAGCAGTGGGTCCGCCAGTGGCTATGGCTACACCTTC.

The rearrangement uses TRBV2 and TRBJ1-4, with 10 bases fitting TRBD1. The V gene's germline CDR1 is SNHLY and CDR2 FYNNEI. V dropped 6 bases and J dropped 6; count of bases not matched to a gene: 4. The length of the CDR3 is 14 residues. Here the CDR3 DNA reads TGTGCCAGCAGGGACAGGGGGTGGGATGAAAAACTGTTTTTT. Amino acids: CASRDRGWDEKLFF.

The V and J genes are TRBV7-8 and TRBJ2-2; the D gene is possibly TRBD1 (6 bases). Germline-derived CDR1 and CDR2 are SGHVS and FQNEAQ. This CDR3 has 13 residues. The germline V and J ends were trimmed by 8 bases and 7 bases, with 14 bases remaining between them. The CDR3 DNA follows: TGTGCCAGCTCCCCGGCAGGGGTCGGGGAGCTGTTTTTT. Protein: CASSPAGVGELFF.

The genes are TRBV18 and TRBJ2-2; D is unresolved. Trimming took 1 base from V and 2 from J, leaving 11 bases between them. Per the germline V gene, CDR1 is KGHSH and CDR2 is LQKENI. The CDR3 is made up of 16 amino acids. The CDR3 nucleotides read TGTGCCAGCTCACCACTGTCCTCAGAAAACACCGGGGAGCTGTTTTTT. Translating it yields CASSPLSSENTGELFF.

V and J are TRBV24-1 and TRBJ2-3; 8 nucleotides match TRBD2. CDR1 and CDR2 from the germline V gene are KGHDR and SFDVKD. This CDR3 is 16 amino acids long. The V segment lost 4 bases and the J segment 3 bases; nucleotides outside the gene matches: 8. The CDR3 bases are TGTGCCACCAGTGAAGGGCGAGCGGGGGAGACAGATACGCAGTATTTT. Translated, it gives CATSEGRAGETDTQYF.

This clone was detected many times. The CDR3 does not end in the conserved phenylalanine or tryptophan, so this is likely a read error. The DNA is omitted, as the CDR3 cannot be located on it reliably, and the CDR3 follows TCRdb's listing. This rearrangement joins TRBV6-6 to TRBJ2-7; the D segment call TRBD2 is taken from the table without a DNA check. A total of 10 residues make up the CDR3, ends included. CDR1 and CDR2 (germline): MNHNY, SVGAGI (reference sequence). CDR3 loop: CASSYPPQGG.

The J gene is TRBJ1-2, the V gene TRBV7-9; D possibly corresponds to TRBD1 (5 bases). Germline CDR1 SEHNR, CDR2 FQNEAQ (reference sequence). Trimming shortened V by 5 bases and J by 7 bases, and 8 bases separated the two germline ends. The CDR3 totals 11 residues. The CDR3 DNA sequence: TGTGCCAGCAGCAATCAGGGTGGCTACACCTTC. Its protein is CASSNQGGYTF. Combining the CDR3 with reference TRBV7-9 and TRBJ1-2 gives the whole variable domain DTGVSQNPRHKITKRGQNVTFRCDPISEHNRLYWYRQTLGQGPEFLTYFQNEAQLEKSRLLSDRFSAERPKGSFSTLEIQRTEQGDSAMYLCASSNQGGYTFGSGTRLTVV.

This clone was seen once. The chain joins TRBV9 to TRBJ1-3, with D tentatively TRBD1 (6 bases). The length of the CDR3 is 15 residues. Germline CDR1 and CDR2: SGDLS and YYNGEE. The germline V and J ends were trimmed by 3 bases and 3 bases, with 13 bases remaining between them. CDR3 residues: CASSEDSARGNTIYF. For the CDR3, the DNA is TGTGCCAGCAGCGAGGACAGTGCCCGTGGAAACACCATATATTTT.

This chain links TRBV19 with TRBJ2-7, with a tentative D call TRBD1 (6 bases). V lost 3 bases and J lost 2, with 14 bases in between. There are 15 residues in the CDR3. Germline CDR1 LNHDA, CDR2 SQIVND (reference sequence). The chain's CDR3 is CASSIPTGTTYEQYF. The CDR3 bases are TGTGCCAGTAGTATCCCGACAGGTACCACCTACGAGCAGTACTTC.

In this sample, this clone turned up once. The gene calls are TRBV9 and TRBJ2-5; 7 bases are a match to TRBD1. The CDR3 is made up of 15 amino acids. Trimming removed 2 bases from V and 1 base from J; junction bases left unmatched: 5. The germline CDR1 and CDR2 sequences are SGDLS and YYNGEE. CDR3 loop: CASSVTTGPQETQYF. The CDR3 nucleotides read TGTGCCAGCAGCGTTACGACAGGGCCCCAAGAGACCCAGTACTTC.

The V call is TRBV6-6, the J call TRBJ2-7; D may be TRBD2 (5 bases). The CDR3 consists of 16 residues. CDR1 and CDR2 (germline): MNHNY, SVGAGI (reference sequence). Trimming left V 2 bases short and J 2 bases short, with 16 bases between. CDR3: CASSYPTSRGPYEQYF. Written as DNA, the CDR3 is TGTGCCAGCAGTTACCCGACGTCTCGAGGGCCCTACGAGCAGTACTTC.

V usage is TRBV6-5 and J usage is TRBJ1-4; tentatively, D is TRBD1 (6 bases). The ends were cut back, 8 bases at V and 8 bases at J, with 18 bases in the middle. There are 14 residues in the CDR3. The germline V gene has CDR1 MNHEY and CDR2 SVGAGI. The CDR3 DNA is TGTGCCAGCCAAGGGGGGGGCGCCGGGGAAAAACTGTTTTTT. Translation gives CASQGGGAGEKLFF.

The CDR3 protein is CASSFGTASYGYTF. In DNA form, the CDR3 reads TGTGCCAGCAGCTTTGGGACAGCCAGCTATGGCTACACCTTC. V is TRBV7-9 and J is TRBJ1-2; 7 bases align to TRBD1. Germline V gene data show CDR1 as SEHNR and CDR2 as FQNEAQ (reference sequence). Trimming cost V 3 bases and J 4 bases; bases outside gene matches: 5. The CDR3 spans 14 residues.